This T cell receptor (beta chain) appears in the sequencing data of a study of shared clonotypes between healthy human individuals. Positively selected for CCR7, the CD45RO-negative cells used as naive CD8 cells excluded terminally differentiated effector memory CD45RA+ cells. The study drew its donors from healthy HIV-negative adults without recent acute infections or vaccinations. A note on this clone: Its specificity is not known.

Per sorted-subset replicate PCR, input was approximately 0.2 ug DNA, representing around 30,000 T cell genomes. In the source study's methods: Junction-only sequences without quality scores were provided by ImmunoSEQ, so filtering was different. Using immunoSEQ multiplex PCR, the repertoire was profiled, and TCRdb retains in-frame clones only, with some absent. The V and J calls and clone size were taken over from that table, and D and trimming were inferred from the DNA. The sample holds about 2 million clones; approximately 94% are singletons and the top ten take 1% to 1.5%. Study observations and caveats: Larger estimated richness was generally recorded for naive subsets relative to memory subsets.

The CDR3 covers 13 residues. The J segment lost 6 bases and the V segment lost 0 bases, leaving 2 bases of the junction unmatched. Germline CDR1 is SGHNT and CDR2 is YYREEE (reference sequence). This sequence was found in a man aged 18 to 35 in good health. Sequenced: naive CD8+ T cells sorted from blood. The chain recombines TRBV5-4 with TRBJ2-7; 8 bases match TRBD1. CDR3 DNA sequence: TGTGCCAGCAGCTTGGCTGGGACAGGCGAGCAGTACTTC. It translates to CASSLAGTGEQYF. The full variable domain, with the rest looked up from reference TRBV5-4 and TRBJ2-7, is ETGVTQSPTHLIKTRGQQVTLRCSSQSGHNTVSWYQQALGQGPQFIFQYYREEENGRGNFPPRFSGLQFPNYSSELNVNALELDDSALYLCASSLAGTGEQYFGPGTRLTVT.